The entry below gives a single TCR beta chain sequence along with its context. Profiled with immunoSEQ multiplex PCR; TCRdb holds only in-frame clones, not every one. This table holds around 140,000 clones, around 90% found once. Participants in the exposed group had met a COVID-19 case in the 2 weeks before joining the study. This entry comes from a study of blood T cell repertoires in COVID-19. Study-wide background: Both acute and convalescent COVID-19 samples were obtained from the United States, Italy and Spain.

Germline values: CDR1 MNHEY, CDR2 SVGAGI. This CDR3 spans 15 amino acids. Trimming left V 5 bases short and J 1 base short, with 11 bases between. The material sequenced was PBMCs or T cells enriched from blood (not recorded which). This clonotype originated in a woman aged 40 to 50 who had been exposed to COVID-19. This rearrangement joins TRBV6-5 to TRBJ2-2; D is perhaps TRBD2 (6 bases). The CDR3 reads CASSRVSGNTGELFF. The CDR3 DNA follows: TGTGCCAGCAGTCGTGTTAGCGGGAACACCGGGGAGCTGTTTTTT.